This record looks at one T cell receptor beta chain sequence and its context. The repertoire was sequenced with immunoSEQ multiplex PCR; TCRdb's copy has only in-frame clones and lacks some. This sample has about 240,000 clones; around 88% occur once, and the top ten carry under 5%. The data derive from a study of blood T cell repertoires in COVID-19. In terms of age and location, participants ranged from about 18 to 95 years and lived in about 25 US areas. Recovered status in Cohort 3 required two negative PCRs, clearance, or symptom resolution. This CDR3 comprises 17 residues. V lost 1 base to trimming and J lost 7 bases, with 17 bases between them. CDR1 and CDR2 (germline): SGHTA, FQGNSA.

This chain uses TRBV7-2 with TRBJ1-6; D possibly corresponds to TRBD1 (5 bases). This receptor was taken from a woman aged 25 to 39 who had recovered from COVID-19. Input material: PBMCs or T cells enriched from blood (not recorded which). The CDR3 DNA reads TGTGCCAGCAGCTTAGGGGTGCCCTCTGGGGGGAATTCACCCCTCCACTTT. As protein: CASSLGVPSGGNSPLHF.